This T cell receptor (beta chain) was recorded in a study of cytotoxic CD8 clonotypes in ibrutinib-treated CLL. About 2.2 micrograms of genomic DNA, which was extracted from cryopreserved PBMCs, served as the material used for the TCR beta libraries. There are 19 residues in the CDR3. V dropped 5 bases and J dropped 0; count of bases not matched to a gene: 7. Germline assignment: CDR1 MNHEY and CDR2 SMNVEV (reference sequence). Sequencing used immunoSEQ multiplex PCR; TCRdb keeps in-frame clones, though not all of them. This table holds about 310,000 clones, 70% to 80% found once. Sequencing was performed on PBMCs, taken before ibrutinib treatment. The J gene is TRBJ2-6, the V gene TRBV27, with TRBD2 matching 13 bases. This receptor was obtained from a human donor with chronic lymphocytic leukemia. The DNA of the CDR3 is TGTGCCAGCAGTCGGACTAGCGGGAGATTCCTCTCTGGGGCCAACGTCCTGACTTTC. As protein: CASSRTSGRFLSGANVLTF.